The clone carrying this T cell receptor (beta chain) was detected only a few times. Its antigen is unknown. The entry originates in a study of T cells in Graves' hyperthyroidism and ophthalmopathy. The CDR3 regions of TCR beta were amplified from RNA transcripts. Initially, a first-round RT-PCR of the TCR CDR3 employed the HTBI primer set. Using its own MiXCR run on the multiplex PCR reads, TCRdb lists one record per CDR3 protein. This sample yields hundreds of thousands of distinct CDR3 sequences, of which more than 12% are seen a single time; under 15% belongs to the top ten. From germline, CDR1 is LNHDA and CDR2 SQIVND (reference sequence). The CDR3 is 13 residues long. Trimming removed 5 bases from V and 5 bases from J, with 11 bases in between. Uncontrolled infections, other autoimmune diseases, pregnancy or lactation led to exclusion of patients. Study-level points and caveats: Appearing also in blood were most of the thyroid clonotypes expanded above 0.001. A model of 13 V-J pairs discriminated ophthalmopathy from stable hyperthyroidism. The model's output predicted ophthalmopathy at a median of roughly 6.9 months prior to onset.

The sample comprised blood. This clonotype was sampled from a woman in her forties or fifties with Graves' ophthalmopathy. The chain is built from TRBV19 and TRBJ2-3; D remains ambiguous. The DNA for the CDR3 is TGTGCCAGTAGTCCCTTCAACCGAGATACGCAGTATTTT. This translates into CASSPFNRDTQYF.